These 17 T cell receptor beta chains were sequenced from one sample in a study of blood T cell repertoires in COVID-19 (TCRdb year 2020). The library relied on the immunoSEQ multiplex PCR assay. Drawn from immuneACCESS, this table holds only the in-frame rearrangements with V and J called that TCRdb kept. Clones are partly lost; checked studies trace under half to an unresolved V gene and leave the rest unexplained. The sample table contains some 400,000 clones; only one count was recorded for more than 85% of them. About 3% of the sample lies in the top ten. Sequencing was performed on peripheral blood. The receptors derive from a human donor in a cohort sampled during active COVID-19.

This clone occurred a few times. The V gene is TRBV6-6, the J gene TRBJ1-2, with D possibly matching TRBD1 (5 bases). Germline V lookup: CDR1 MNHNY, CDR2 SVGAGI (reference sequence). V lost 5 bases to trimming and J lost 0 bases, with 10 bases between them. The CDR3 has 14 amino acids. The CDR3 sequence: CASSKPTANYGYTF. The DNA for the CDR3 is TGTGCCAGCAGTAAACCGACAGCTAACTATGGCTACACCTTC.

This rearrangement joins TRBV11-2 to TRBJ2-7; TRBD2 aligns across 8 bases. CDR1 is SGHAT and CDR2 is FQNNGV in the germline V gene. The CDR3 has 14 amino acids. V was pared by 4 bases and J by 4 bases, with 6 bases of the junction left unmatched. The CDR3: CASSSLAGRYEQYF. CDR3 DNA: TGTGCCAGCAGCTCCTTAGCGGGGAGATACGAGCAGTACTTC.

The V gene is TRBV3-1 (or the pseudogene TRBV3-2), the J gene TRBJ1-5, with D uncertain. CDR1 and CDR2 (germline): LGHDT, YNNKEL (reference sequence). The V and J ends lost 8 bases and 2 bases respectively, with 13 bases between them. CDR3 length equals 14 residues. CDR3 loop: CASSRRCGNQPQHF. The CDR3 coding sequence is TGTGCCAGCTCCCGTCGGTGCGGCAATCAGCCCCAGCATTTT.

This chain connects TRBV11-2 to TRBJ2-2, with TRBD1 matching 8 bases. The ends lost 3 bases at V and 3 bases at J; junction bases unmatched: 12. Germline loops: CDR1 SGHAT, CDR2 FQNNGV. The CDR3 is made up of 18 amino acids. CDR3 in amino acids: CASSLRQGRPEDTGELFF. Here the CDR3 DNA reads TGTGCCAGCAGCTTGAGACAGGGGCGCCCCGAGGACACCGGGGAGCTGTTTTTT.

The J gene is TRBJ1-5, the V gene TRBV19; TRBD1 is a possible D gene (5 bases). Germline V gene data show CDR1 as LNHDA and CDR2 as SQIVND (reference sequence). The CDR3 runs to 16 residues. The V and J ends lost 2 bases and 8 bases respectively, with 19 bases between them. This CDR3 reads CASSINGAGGEEPQHF. In DNA, the CDR3 is TGTGCCAGTAGTATAAATGGTGCGGGGGGTGAGGAGCCCCAGCATTTT.

The chain joins TRBV3-1 (or the pseudogene TRBV3-2) to TRBJ2-5, with a tentative D call TRBD1 (5 bases). The CDR3 is 15 amino acids. Trimming removed 1 base at V and 3 bases at J, with 12 bases between. CDR1 is LGHDT, CDR2 YNNKEL, per germline (reference sequence). The CDR3 loop reads CASSQGRTTKETQYF. The CDR3 bases are TGTGCCAGCAGCCAAGGACGGACAACCAAAGAGACCCAGTACTTC.

The chain combines TRBV7-6 with TRBJ2-7, with 8 bases identical to TRBD2. Germline CDR1 and CDR2: SGHVS and FNYEAQ. CDR3 size: 15 residues. V lost 3 bases to trimming and J lost 3 bases; unmatched junction nucleotides: 7. The CDR3 is CASSLRGGGFYEQYF. The CDR3 DNA reads as TGTGCCAGCAGCTTGCGTGGCGGGGGGTTCTACGAGCAGTACTTC.

A word on this clone: This same CDR3 is encoded by further DNA sequences in the sample. V is TRBV7-3 and J is TRBJ2-2; D uncertain. Trimming removed 4 bases at V and 0 bases at J, with 3 bases between. CDR1 and CDR2 from the germline V gene are SGHTA and FQGTGA. This CDR3 spans 13 amino acids. This chain's CDR3 is CASSSSNTGELFF. For the CDR3, the DNA is TGTGCCAGCAGCTCTTCGAACACCGGGGAGCTGTTTTTT.

Written as DNA, the CDR3 is TGCGCCAGCAGCCAAGACCAAATCGGACAGGGGGCCAACGAGCAGTACTTC. It codes for CASSQDQIGQGANEQYF. The rearrangement links TRBV4-1 to TRBJ2-7; 11 bases are a match to TRBD1. Germline V CDR1 and CDR2: MGHRA, YSYEKL. With V trimmed by 0 bases and J by 5 bases, 9 bases remained unmatched. The CDR3 loop spans 17 amino acids.

V usage is TRBV9 and J usage is TRBJ1-2; the D gene is possibly TRBD1 (5 bases). The CDR3 loop spans 19 amino acids. Germline values: CDR1 SGDLS, CDR2 YYNGEE. The germline V and J ends were trimmed by 0 bases and 7 bases, with 28 bases remaining between them. DNA of the CDR3: TGTGCCAGCAGCGTAGAGGGCCCGCCCGGGGGACTCCTGGCAGTTGGCTACACCTTC. It codes for CASSVEGPPGGLLAVGYTF.

In this sample, this clone turned up a few times. This chain links TRBV15 with TRBJ1-2; D gene ambiguous. V was shortened by 0 bases and J by 4 bases, with 15 bases between the two germline ends. This CDR3 comprises 16 residues. Germline CDR1 and CDR2: LNHNV and YYDKDF (reference sequence). CDR3 amino acids: CATSRDWAFEFYGYTF. The CDR3 DNA follows: TGTGCCACCAGCAGAGATTGGGCATTTGAGTTCTATGGCTACACCTTC.

The rearrangement uses TRBV5-4 and TRBJ2-7; 8 bases are shared with TRBD2. The CDR3 contains 17 residues. CDR1 and CDR2 (germline): SGHNT, YYREEE (reference sequence). V shed 6 bases, J shed 3 bases, and the junction held 17 bases outside the gene matches. In DNA, the CDR3 is TGTGCCAGCACTGCGGCGGGAGGAAGGCTTCACAACTACGAGCAGTACTTC. This sequence encodes CASTAAGGRLHNYEQYF.

CDR3: CASSLVEATQDADTQYF. CDR3 sequence (DNA): TGTGCCAGCAGCTTAGTGGAGGCGACTCAAGACGCAGATACGCAGTATTTT. This chain uses TRBV7-8 with TRBJ2-3; D is perhaps TRBD2 (5 bases). Trimming removed 1 base at V and 4 bases at J, with 18 bases between. CDR3 length: 17 amino acids. The germline V gene has CDR1 SGHVS and CDR2 FQNEAQ.

The J gene is TRBJ2-6, the V gene TRBV7-3, with 11 bases aligning to TRBD2. This CDR3 is built from 20 residues. V lost 5 bases and J lost 0; bases outside the gene matches: 12. Per the germline V gene, CDR1 is SGHTA and CDR2 is FQGTGA. CDR3: CASSPPTSGAPSSGANVLTF. In DNA, the CDR3 is TGTGCCAGCAGCCCGCCGACTAGCGGGGCCCCTTCCTCTGGGGCCAACGTCCTGACTTTC. The variable domain in full, completed from reference TRBV7-3 and TRBJ2-6, reads GAGVSQTPSNKVTEKGKYVELRCDPISGHTALYWYRQSLGQGPEFLIYFQGTGAADDSGLPNDRFFAVRPEGSVSTLKIQRTERGDSAVYLCASSPPTSGAPSSGANVLTFGAGSRLTVL.

The genes are TRBV19 and TRBJ2-7; 9 bases map to TRBD2. The germline CDR1 and CDR2 sequences are LNHDA and SQIVND (reference sequence). V trimming: 3 bases; J trimming: 3 bases; junction bases outside the gene matches: 6. This CDR3 contains 15 residues. The CDR3, as DNA: TGTGCCAGTAGTATGAGTCTAGCGGGAAGCTACGAGCAGTACTTC. Its translation is CASSMSLAGSYEQYF.

This clone came up once. This chain links TRBV5-6 with TRBJ1-2, with TRBD1 identical over 7 bases. The germline gives CDR1 SGHDT, CDR2 YYEEEE. The junction had 6 bases not matched to a gene; V was cut back by 6 bases and J by 4 bases. This CDR3 is built from 13 residues. CDR3 loop: CASTMGQLYGYTF. The DNA of the CDR3 is TGTGCCAGCACCATGGGACAGCTCTATGGCTACACCTTC.

The chain carries TRBV3-1 (or the pseudogene TRBV3-2) and TRBJ2-3; D is uncertain. The V end lost 1 base, the J end lost 0 bases, and 5 bases lay between the germline ends. The length of the CDR3 is 14 residues. CDR1 and CDR2 (germline): LGHDT, YNNKEL (reference sequence). CDR3 in amino acids: CASSQASSTDTQYF. CDR3 in DNA: TGTGCCAGCAGCCAAGCAAGCAGCACAGATACGCAGTATTTT.